This record looks at one T cell receptor beta chain sequence and its context. There are a few counts of this clonotype. The target of this receptor is not known. No base quality values were provided; no much bigger clone lies one nucleotide off. The listed sequencing device is Illumina HiSeq 2500. TCR beta libraries were prepared by quantitative 5'-RACE with molecular barcodes. Processing in the source paper ran as follows. A new computational method based on a probabilistic model of VDJ rearrangement was used to identify disease-linked TCR variants. In-frame beta chains were kept once TCRdb had trimmed the public reads at Q25 with fastp and called clones with MiXCR. Each entry merges the rows of one CDR3 protein and shows their most common DNA and genes. TCRdb's processing, not the authors', yielded these V and J calls. The sample data list approximately 400,000 distinct CDR3 sequences, and roughly 26% of these were observed just once. Over 0.8% of the sample is in the top ten clones.

The CDR3 runs 17 amino acids, cysteine and phenylalanine included. Just the 51-base CDR3 DNA is kept, in frame starting at base 1. CDR1 SGHRS and CDR2 YFSETQ are derived from the germline V gene. V lost 4 bases and J lost 6 bases, and the count of bases not matched to a germline gene is 10. This specimen belongs to a study of CD8 T cells in ankylosing spondylitis (dated by TCRdb to about 2017). A note on the overall study: The study set out to find disease-linked TCR variants by profiling T cell receptor beta repertoires in ankylosing spondylitis patients and healthy donors. Samples of peripheral blood were taken, and for ankylosing spondylitis patients, synovial fluid was collected as well. The full study cohort was made up of about two dozen ankylosing spondylitis patients and 108 healthy donors.

The study at large found these results: Some TCR beta motif variants had previously been reported in synovial fluid and blood of reactive arthritis patients, which suggested common disease-initiation mechanisms. Blood from ankylosing spondylitis patients appeared to be characterized by a TCR beta motif composed of 7 to 9 highly homologous amino acid variants. The disease-linked clones had a CD8+ phenotype and were found at relatively low frequencies in peripheral blood. According to the report, matched synovial fluid samples from ankylosing spondylitis patients were significantly enriched for the disease-linked clones.

The sequence joins TRBV5-1 to TRBJ2-1; the junction holds 13 bases that match TRBD2. The sample consisted of blood, either unsorted or a sorted T cell fraction (not recorded which). This clonotype was sampled from a male donor with ankylosing spondylitis. Read as DNA, the sequence is TGCGCCAGCAGCCCCGGACTAGCGGGAGCCCTCGTCAATGAGCAGTTCTTC. The resulting protein is CASSPGLAGALVNEQFF.